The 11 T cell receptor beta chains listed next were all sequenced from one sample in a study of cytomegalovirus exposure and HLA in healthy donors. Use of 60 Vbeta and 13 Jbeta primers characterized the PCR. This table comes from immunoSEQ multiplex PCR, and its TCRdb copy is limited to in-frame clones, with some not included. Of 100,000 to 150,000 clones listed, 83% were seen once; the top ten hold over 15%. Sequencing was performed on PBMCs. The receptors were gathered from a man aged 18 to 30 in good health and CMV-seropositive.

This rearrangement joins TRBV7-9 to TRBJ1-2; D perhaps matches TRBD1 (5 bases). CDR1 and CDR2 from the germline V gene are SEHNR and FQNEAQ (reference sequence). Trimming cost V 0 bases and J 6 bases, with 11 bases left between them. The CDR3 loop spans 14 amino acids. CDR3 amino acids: CASSLAANRNGYTF. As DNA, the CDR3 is TGTGCCAGCAGCTTAGCCGCTAACAGGAATGGCTACACCTTC.

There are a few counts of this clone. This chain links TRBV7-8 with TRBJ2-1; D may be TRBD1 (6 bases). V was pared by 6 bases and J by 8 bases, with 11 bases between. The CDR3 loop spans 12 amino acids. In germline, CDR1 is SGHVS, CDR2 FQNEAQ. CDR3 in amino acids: CASRSGTYEQFF. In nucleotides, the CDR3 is TGTGCCAGCAGATCCGGGACATATGAGCAGTTCTTC.

The chain's CDR3 is CASSLKVSSGGETQYF. Written as DNA, the CDR3 is TGTGCCAGCAGCTTGAAGGTCTCTAGCGGGGGGGAGACCCAGTACTTC. The J gene is TRBJ2-5, the V gene TRBV7-8; 11 positions match TRBD2. J was trimmed by 5 bases and V by 3 bases; bases with no gene match: 8. This CDR3 is built from 16 residues. The germline gives CDR1 SGHVS, CDR2 FQNEAQ.

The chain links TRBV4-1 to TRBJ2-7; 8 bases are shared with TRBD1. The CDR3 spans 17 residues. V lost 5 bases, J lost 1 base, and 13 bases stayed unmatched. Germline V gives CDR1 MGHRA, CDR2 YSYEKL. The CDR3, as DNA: TGCGCCAGCAGCATCCAACGAGGGACAGGAGTATCCTACGAGCAGTACTTC. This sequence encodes CASSIQRGTGVSYEQYF.

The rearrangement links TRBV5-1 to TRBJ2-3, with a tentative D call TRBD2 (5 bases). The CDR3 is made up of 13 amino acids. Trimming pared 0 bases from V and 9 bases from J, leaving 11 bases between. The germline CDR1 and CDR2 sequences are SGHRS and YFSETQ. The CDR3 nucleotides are TGCGCCAGCAGCTTGGGAAGCGGAGAGACGCAGTATTTT. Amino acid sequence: CASSLGSGETQYF.

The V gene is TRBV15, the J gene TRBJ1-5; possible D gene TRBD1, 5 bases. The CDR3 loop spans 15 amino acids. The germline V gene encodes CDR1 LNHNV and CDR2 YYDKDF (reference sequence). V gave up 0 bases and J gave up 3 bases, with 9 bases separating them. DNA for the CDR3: TGTGCCACCAGCAGAGATAGGGGCAACAATCAGCCCCAGCATTTT. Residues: CATSRDRGNNQPQHF.

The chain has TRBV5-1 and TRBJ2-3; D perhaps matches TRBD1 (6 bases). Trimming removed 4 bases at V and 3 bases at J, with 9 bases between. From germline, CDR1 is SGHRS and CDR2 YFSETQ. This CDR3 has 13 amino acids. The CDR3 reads CASSLDSTDTQYF. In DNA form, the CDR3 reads TGCGCCAGCAGCCTGGACAGTACAGATACGCAGTATTTT.

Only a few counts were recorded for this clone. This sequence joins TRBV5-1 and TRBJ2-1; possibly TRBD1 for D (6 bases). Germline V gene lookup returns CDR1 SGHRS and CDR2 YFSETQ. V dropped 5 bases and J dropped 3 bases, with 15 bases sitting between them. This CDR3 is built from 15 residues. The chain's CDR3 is CASSPASGVYNEQFF. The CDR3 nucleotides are TGCGCCAGCAGTCCCGCATCAGGGGTCTACAATGAGCAGTTCTTC.

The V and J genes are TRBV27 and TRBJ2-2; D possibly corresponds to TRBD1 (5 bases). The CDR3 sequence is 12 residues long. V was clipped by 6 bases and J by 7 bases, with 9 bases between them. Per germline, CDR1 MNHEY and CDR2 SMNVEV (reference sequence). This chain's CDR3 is CASSEGVGELFF. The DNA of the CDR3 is TGTGCCAGCAGCGAAGGGGTCGGGGAGCTGTTTTTT.

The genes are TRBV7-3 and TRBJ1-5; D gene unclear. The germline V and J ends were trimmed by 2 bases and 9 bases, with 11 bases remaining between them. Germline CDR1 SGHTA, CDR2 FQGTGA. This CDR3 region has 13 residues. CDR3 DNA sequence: TGTGCCAGCAGCTTACGTTCTGTGCGGCCCCAGCATTTT. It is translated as CASSLRSVRPQHF. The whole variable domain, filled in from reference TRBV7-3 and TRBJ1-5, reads GAGVSQTPSNKVTEKGKYVELRCDPISGHTALYWYRQSLGQGPEFLIYFQGTGAADDSGLPNDRFFAVRPEGSVSTLKIQRTERGDSAVYLCASSLRSVRPQHFGDGTRLSIL.

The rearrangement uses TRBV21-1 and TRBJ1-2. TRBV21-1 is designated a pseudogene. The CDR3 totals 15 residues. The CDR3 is CASSKGGGRSLGYTF. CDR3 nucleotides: TGTGCCAGCAGCAAAGGCGGAGGGAGGTCCCTTGGCTACACCTTC.